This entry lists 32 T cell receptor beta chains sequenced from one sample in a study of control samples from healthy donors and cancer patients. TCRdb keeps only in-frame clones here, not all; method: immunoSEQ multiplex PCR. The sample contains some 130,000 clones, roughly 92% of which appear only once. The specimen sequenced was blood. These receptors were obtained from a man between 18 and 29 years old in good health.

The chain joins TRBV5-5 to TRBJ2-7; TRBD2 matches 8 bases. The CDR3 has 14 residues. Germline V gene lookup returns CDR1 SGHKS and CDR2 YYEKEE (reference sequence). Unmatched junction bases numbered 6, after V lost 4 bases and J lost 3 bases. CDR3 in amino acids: CASSRAGLDYEQYF. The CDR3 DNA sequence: TGTGCCAGCAGCCGAGCGGGACTAGACTACGAGCAGTACTTC.

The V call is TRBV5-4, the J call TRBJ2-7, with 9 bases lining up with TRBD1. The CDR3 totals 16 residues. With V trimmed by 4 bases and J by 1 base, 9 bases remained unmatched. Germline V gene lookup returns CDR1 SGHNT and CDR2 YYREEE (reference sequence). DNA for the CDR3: TGTGCCAGCAGCCGCAGTGGGGGACAGGGTTCCTACGAGCAGTACTTC. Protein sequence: CASSRSGGQGSYEQYF.

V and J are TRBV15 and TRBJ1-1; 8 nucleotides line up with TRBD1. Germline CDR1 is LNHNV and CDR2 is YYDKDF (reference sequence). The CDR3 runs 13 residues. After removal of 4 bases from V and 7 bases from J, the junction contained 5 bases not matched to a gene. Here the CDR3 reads CATSTTGAGEAFF. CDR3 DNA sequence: TGTGCCACCAGCACGACAGGGGCTGGTGAAGCTTTCTTT.

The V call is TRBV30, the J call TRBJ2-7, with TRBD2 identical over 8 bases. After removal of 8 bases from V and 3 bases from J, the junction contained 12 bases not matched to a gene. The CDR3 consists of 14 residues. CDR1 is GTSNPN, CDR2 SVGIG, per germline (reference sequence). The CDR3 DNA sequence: TGTGCCGGGGCTCCTGGCGGGGGGTACTACGAGCAGTACTTC. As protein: CAGAPGGGYYEQYF.

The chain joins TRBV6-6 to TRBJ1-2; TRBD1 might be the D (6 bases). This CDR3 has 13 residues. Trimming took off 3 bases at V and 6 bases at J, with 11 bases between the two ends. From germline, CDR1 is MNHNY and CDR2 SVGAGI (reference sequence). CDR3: CASSYNRVHGYTF. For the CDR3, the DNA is TGTGCCAGCAGTTATAACAGGGTACATGGCTACACCTTC.

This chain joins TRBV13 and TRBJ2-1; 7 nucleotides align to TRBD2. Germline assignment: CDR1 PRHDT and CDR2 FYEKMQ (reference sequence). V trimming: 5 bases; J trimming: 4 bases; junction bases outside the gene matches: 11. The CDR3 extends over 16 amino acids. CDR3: CASSRPGGSPYNEQFF. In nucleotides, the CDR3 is TGTGCCAGCAGCCGACCCGGGGGGTCACCTTACAATGAGCAGTTCTTC.

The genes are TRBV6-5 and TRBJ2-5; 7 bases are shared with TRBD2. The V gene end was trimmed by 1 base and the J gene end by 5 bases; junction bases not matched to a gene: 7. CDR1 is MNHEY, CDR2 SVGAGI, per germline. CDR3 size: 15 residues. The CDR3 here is CASSYLVGGSETQYF. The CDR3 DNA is TGTGCCAGCAGTTACTTGGTGGGGGGGTCGGAGACCCAGTACTTC.

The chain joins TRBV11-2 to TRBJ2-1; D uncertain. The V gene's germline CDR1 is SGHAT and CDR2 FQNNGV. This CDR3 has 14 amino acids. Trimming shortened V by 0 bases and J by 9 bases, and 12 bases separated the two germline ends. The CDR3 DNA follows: TGTGCCAGCAGCTTAGATCCCCTGGCCCGTGAGCAGTTCTTC. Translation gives CASSLDPLAREQFF. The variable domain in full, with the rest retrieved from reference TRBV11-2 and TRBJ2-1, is EAGVAQSPRYKIIEKRQSVAFWCNPISGHATLYWYQQILGQGPKLLIQFQNNGVVDDSQLPKDRFSAERLKGVDSTLKIQPAKLEDSAVYLCASSLDPLAREQFFGPGTRLTVL.

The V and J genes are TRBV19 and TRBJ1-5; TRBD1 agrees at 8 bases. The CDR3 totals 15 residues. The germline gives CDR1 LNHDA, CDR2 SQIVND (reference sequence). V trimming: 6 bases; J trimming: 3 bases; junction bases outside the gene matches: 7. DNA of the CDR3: TGTGCCAGTAGCGCCCTGGGACAGGTCAATCAGCCCCAGCATTTT. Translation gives CASSALGQVNQPQHF.

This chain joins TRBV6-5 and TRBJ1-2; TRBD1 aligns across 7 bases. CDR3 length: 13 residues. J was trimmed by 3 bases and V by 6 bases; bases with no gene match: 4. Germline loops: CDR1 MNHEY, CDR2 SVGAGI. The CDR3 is CASSQQGDYGYTF. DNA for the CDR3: TGTGCCAGCAGCCAGCAGGGGGACTATGGCTACACCTTC.

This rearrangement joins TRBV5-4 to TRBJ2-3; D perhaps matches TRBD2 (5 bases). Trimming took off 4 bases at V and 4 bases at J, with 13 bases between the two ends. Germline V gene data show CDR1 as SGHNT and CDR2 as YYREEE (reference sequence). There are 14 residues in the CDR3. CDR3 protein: CASSPEGFADTQYF. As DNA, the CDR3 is TGTGCCAGCAGCCCCGAGGGTTTTGCAGATACGCAGTATTTT.

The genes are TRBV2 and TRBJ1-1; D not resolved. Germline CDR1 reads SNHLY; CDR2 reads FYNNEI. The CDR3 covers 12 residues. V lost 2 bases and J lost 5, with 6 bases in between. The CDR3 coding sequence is TGTGCCAGCAGTGAAACCAGGACTGAAGCTTTCTTT. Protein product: CASSETRTEAFF.

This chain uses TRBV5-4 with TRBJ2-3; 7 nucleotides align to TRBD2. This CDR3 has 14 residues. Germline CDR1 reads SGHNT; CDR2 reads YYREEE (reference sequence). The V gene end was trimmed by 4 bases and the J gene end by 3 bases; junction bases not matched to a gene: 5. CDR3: CASSRLAATDTQYF. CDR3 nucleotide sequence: TGTGCCAGCAGCCGTCTAGCGGCGACAGATACGCAGTATTTT.

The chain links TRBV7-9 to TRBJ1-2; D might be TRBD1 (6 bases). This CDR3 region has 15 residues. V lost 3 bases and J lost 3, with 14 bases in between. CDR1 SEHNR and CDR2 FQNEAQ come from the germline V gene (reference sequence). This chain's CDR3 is CASSLTTSGDYGYTF. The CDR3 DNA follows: TGTGCCAGCAGCTTGACGACCTCAGGGGACTATGGCTACACCTTC.

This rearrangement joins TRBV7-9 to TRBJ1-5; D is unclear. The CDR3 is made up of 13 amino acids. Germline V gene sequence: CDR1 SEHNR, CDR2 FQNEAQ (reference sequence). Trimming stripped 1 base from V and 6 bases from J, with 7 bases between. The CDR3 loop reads CASSLGRSQPQHF. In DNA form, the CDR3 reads TGTGCCAGCAGCTTAGGGCGCAGTCAGCCCCAGCATTTT.

The CDR3 loop reads CATETDLSGNTIYF. The CDR3 nucleotides read TGTGCCACCGAGACAGACCTCTCTGGAAACACCATATATTTT. The chain links TRBV10-3 to TRBJ1-3, with a weak D call TRBD1 (5 bases). V was trimmed by 10 bases and J by 0 bases, leaving 13 bases between them. This CDR3 has 14 residues. Per the germline V gene, CDR1 is ENHRY and CDR2 is SYGVKD.

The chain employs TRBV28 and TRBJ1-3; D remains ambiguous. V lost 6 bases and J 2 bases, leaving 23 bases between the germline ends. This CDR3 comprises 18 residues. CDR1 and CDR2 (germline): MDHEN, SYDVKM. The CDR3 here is CASSPRRWRGRTGNTIYF. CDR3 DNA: TGTGCCAGCAGCCCTCGGAGGTGGCGGGGTCGAACTGGAAACACCATATATTTT.

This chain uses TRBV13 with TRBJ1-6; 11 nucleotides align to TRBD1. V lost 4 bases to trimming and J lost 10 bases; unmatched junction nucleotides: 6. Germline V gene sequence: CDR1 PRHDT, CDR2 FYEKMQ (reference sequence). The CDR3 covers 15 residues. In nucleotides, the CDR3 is TGTGCCAGCAGCTCGGACAGGGGGCAACGGTCACCCCTCCACTTT. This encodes CASSSDRGQRSPLHF.

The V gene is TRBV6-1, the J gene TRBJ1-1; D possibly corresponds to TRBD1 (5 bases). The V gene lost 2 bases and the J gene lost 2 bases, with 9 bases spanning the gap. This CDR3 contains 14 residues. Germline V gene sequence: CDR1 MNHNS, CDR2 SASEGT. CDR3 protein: CASSELGDNTEAFF. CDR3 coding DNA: TGTGCCAGCAGTGAACTGGGGGACAACACTGAAGCTTTCTTT.

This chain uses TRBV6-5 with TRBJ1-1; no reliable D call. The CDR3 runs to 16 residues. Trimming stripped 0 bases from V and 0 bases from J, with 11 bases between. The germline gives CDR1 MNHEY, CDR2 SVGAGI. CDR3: CASSYSTAPMNTEAFF. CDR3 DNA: TGTGCCAGCAGTTACTCGACGGCTCCCATGAACACTGAAGCTTTCTTT.

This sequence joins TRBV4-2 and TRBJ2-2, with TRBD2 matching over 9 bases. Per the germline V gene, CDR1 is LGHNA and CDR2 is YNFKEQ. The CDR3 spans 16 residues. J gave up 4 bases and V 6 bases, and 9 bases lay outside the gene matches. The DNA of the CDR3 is TGTGCCAGCAGTTTGGGCGGGGGGGCTCCCACCGGGGAGCTGTTTTTT. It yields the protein CASSLGGGAPTGELFF.

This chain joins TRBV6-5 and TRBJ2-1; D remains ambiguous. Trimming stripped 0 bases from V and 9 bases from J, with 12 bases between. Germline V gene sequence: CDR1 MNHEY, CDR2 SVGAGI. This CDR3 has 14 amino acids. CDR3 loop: CASSYSTYLLEQFF. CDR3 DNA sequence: TGTGCCAGCAGTTACTCGACTTATCTGCTTGAGCAGTTCTTC.

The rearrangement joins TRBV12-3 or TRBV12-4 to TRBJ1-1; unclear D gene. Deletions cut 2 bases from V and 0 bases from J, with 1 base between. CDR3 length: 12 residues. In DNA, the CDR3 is TGTGCCAGCAGTTTAATGAACACTGAAGCTTTCTTT. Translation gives CASSLMNTEAFF.

The CDR3 spells CASSPIAQAHGYTF. The CDR3, as DNA: TGTGCCAGCAGCCCCATCGCGCAGGCTCATGGCTACACCTTC. The chain couples TRBV14 to TRBJ1-2; D ambiguous. Germline V gene lookup returns CDR1 SGHDN and CDR2 FVKESK. V was trimmed by 4 bases and J by 6 bases, leaving 15 bases between them. The CDR3 runs 14 residues.

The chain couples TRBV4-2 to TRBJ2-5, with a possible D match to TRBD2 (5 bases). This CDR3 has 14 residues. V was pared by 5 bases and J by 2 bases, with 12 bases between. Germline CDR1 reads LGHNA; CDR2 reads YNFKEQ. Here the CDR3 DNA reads TGTGCCAGCAGCGCCCCGGGGAGACAAGAGACCCAGTACTTC. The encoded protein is CASSAPGRQETQYF.

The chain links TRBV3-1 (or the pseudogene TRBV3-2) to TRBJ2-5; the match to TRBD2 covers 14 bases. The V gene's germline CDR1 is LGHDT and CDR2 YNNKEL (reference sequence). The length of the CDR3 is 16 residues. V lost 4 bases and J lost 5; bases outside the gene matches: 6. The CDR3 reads CASSLTSGGATETQYF. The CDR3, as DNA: TGTGCCAGCAGCCTGACTAGCGGGGGGGCCACTGAGACCCAGTACTTC.

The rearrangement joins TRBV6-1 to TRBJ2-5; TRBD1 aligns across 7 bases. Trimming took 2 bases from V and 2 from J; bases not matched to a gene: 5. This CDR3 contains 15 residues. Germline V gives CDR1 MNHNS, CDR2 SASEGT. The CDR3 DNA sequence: TGTGCCAGCAGTGAACGGTACAGGGGTCAAGAGACCCAGTACTTC. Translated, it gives CASSERYRGQETQYF.

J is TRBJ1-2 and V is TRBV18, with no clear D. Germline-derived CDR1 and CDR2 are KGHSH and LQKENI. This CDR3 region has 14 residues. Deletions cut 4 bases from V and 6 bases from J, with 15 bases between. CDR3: CASSLPVAWDGYTF. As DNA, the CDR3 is TGTGCCAGCTCACTCCCGGTCGCCTGGGATGGCTACACCTTC.

CDR3 loop: CASSLARGQGVYEQYF. The CDR3 nucleotides read TGCGCCAGCAGCTTGGCCAGGGGACAGGGTGTCTACGAGCAGTACTTC. The chain uses TRBV5-1 and TRBJ2-7; TRBD1 matches 9 bases. Trimming removed 0 bases from V and 3 bases from J; junction bases left unmatched: 7. Germline assignment: CDR1 SGHRS and CDR2 YFSETQ. CDR3 size: 16 residues.

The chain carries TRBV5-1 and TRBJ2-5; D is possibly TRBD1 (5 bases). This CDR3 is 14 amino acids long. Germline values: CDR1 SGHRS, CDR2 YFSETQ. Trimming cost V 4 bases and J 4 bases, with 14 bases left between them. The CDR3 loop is CASSARTKRETQYF. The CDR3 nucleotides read TGCGCCAGCAGCGCCCGGACAAAAAGAGAGACCCAGTACTTC.

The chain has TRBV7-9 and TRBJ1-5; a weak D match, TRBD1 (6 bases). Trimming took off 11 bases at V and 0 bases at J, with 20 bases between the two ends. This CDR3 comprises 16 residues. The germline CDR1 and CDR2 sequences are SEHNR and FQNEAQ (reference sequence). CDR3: CASARGGVYSNQPQHF. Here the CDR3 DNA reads TGTGCCTCCGCGCGAGGGGGGGTTTATAGCAATCAGCCCCAGCATTTT. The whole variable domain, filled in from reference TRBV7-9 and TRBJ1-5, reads DTGVSQNPRHKITKRGQNVTFRCDPISEHNRLYWYRQTLGQGPEFLTYFQNEAQLEKSRLLSDRFSAERPKGSFSTLEIQRTEQGDSAMYLCASARGGVYSNQPQHFGDGTRLSIL.

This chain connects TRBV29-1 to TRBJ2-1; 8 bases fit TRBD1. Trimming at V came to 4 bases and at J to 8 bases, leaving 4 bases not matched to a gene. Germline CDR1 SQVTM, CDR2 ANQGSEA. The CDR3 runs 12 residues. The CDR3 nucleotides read TGCAGCGTTGCGCAGGGGGCCTATGAGCAGTTCTTC. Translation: CSVAQGAYEQFF.